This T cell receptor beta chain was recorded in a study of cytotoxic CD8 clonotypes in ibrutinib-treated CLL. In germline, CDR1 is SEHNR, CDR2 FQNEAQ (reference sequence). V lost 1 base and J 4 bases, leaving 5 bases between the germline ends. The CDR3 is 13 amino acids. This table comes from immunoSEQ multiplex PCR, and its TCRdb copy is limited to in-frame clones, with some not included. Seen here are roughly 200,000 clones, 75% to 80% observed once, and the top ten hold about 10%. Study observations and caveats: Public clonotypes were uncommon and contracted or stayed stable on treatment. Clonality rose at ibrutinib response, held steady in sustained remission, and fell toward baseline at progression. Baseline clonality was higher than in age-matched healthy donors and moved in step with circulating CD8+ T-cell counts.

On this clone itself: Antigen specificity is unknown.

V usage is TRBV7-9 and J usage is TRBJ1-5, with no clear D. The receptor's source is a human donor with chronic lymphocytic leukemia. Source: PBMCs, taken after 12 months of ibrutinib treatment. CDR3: CASSLGVNQPQHF. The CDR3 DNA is TGTGCCAGCAGCTTAGGTGTAAATCAGCCCCAGCATTTT.